One and the same sample provided the 10 T cell receptor beta chains below, sequenced in a study of Graves' ophthalmopathy and Graves' hyperthyroidism. CDR3 regions of TCR beta were amplified from RNA transcripts. The authors performed first-round RT-PCR with HTBI primers and then a second-round multiplex PCR. From the multiplex PCR reads, TCRdb called clonotypes with MiXCR, one entry per CDR3 protein. In the table there are more than 1,000,000 distinct CDR3 sequences, roughly 35% of which are singletons. The sequenced sample was peripheral blood or thyroid tissue (not recorded which). The receptor set was obtained from an adult man with Graves' hyperthyroidism.

The rearrangement joins TRBV4-3 to TRBJ2-7; TRBD2 might be the D (5 bases). Trimming took off 0 bases at V and 2 bases at J, with 14 bases between the two ends. Looked up from germline, CDR1 is LGHNA and CDR2 is YSLEER. The CDR3 loop spans 16 amino acids. In DNA form, the CDR3 reads TGCGCCAGCAGCCAAGATGTCCCGGGGTATGCCTACGAGCAGTACTTC. Its translation: CASSQDVPGYAYEQYF.

This clonotype was found many times. The chain links TRBV19 to TRBJ1-5; D is possibly TRBD1 (6 bases). Germline CDR1 is LNHDA and CDR2 is SQIVND (reference sequence). Trimming removed 3 bases from V and 4 bases from J, with 19 bases in between. The CDR3 has 17 amino acids. DNA of the CDR3: TGTGCCAGTAGTATGGGACTGCAGGACAGCTATAATCAGCCCCAGCATTTT. Translation: CASSMGLQDSYNQPQHF.

This clonotype was detected a few times. The chain employs TRBV4-2 and TRBJ2-6, with a weak D call TRBD1 (6 bases). The germline gives CDR1 LGHNA, CDR2 YNFKEQ. V was clipped by 5 bases and J by 0 bases, with 20 bases between them. This CDR3 contains 19 residues. CDR3 amino acids: CASSATGTPKDSGANVLTF. The CDR3 DNA reads as TGTGCCAGCAGCGCAACCGGGACACCCAAGGACTCTGGGGCCAACGTCCTGACTTTC.

The chain carries TRBV6-8 and TRBJ2-7, with 9 bases aligning to TRBD2. J gave up 3 bases and V 4 bases, and 13 bases lay outside the gene matches. This CDR3 has 17 residues. The germline CDR1 and CDR2 sequences are MNHGY and SAAAGT. The chain's CDR3 is CASSSSGTSSPCYEQYF. CDR3 DNA: TGTGCCAGCAGTTCATCTGGGACTAGCTCGCCGTGCTACGAGCAGTACTTC.

V is TRBV4-3 and J is TRBJ2-7; 11 bases map to TRBD2. Germline V gene data show CDR1 as LGHNA and CDR2 as YSLEER. V lost 0 bases to trimming and J lost 4 bases; unmatched junction nucleotides: 5. This CDR3 has 16 residues. The CDR3 spells CASSQDVAGGRYEQYF. The CDR3 DNA sequence: TGCGCCAGCAGCCAAGACGTAGCGGGGGGGCGTTACGAGCAGTACTTC.

This clonotype has a single count. This chain uses TRBV10-3 with TRBJ2-5; 9 positions agree with TRBD2. The CDR3 totals 14 residues. CDR1 is ENHRY, CDR2 SYGVKD, per germline. V lost 8 bases and J lost 5; bases outside the gene matches: 9. The DNA for the CDR3 is TGTGCCATCGGGATAGCGGGAGCCTTGGAGACCCAGTACTTC. Translation gives CAIGIAGALETQYF.

V is TRBV9 and J is TRBJ1-5; TRBD1 is a possible D gene (6 bases). Trimming left V 7 bases short and J 2 bases short, with 19 bases between. Germline-derived CDR1 and CDR2 are SGDLS and YYNGEE. This CDR3 has 16 residues. CDR3 nucleotides: TGTGCCAGCCGTCCCGGGGGAGCAGGGGGCAATCAGCCCCAGCATTTT. Residues: CASRPGGAGGNQPQHF.

This chain uses TRBV10-3 with TRBJ1-1; 8 positions match TRBD1. J lost 0 bases, V lost 0 bases, and 6 bases had no gene match. The CDR3 extends over 17 amino acids. Per the germline V gene, CDR1 is ENHRY and CDR2 is SYGVKD. For the CDR3, the DNA is TGTGCCATCAGTGAGTCACGAGACAGGGGATTGAACACTGAAGCTTTCTTT. It translates to CAISESRDRGLNTEAFF.

J is TRBJ1-5 and V is TRBV20-1; D perhaps matches TRBD1 (5 bases). Deletions cut 3 bases from V and 4 bases from J, with 19 bases between. Germline CDR1 DFQATT, CDR2 SNEGSKA (reference sequence). CDR3 length equals 16 residues. The CDR3 DNA follows: TGCAGTGCTAGTAAGTTAGGGGCGCCGACAAATCAGCCCCAGCATTTT. Translated: CSASKLGAPTNQPQHF.

Details on this clonotype: One base away lies a much larger clone, so this may be a sequencing read error. The genes are TRBV5-1 and TRBJ1-6; no definite D call. Trimming removed 0 bases at V and 8 bases at J, with 6 bases between. In germline, CDR1 is SGHRS, CDR2 YFSETQ. There are 13 residues in the CDR3. CDR3 protein: CASSLAADSPLHF. The CDR3 DNA sequence: TGCGCCAGCAGCTTGGCCGCGGATTCACCCCTCCACTTT.